This T cell receptor (beta chain) was sequenced during a study of response to subunit inactivated influenza vaccine. Overall study results and limits: Authors suggested few new T cells are recruited by each seasonal influenza vaccination.

The germline gives CDR1 DFQATT, CDR2 SNEGSKA (reference sequence). The CDR3 consists of 13 residues. The ends were cut back, 6 bases at V and 4 bases at J, with 15 bases in the middle. The table lists this clonotype with many counts. Its antigen is undetermined. TCRdb re-called the RT-PCR reads through MiXCR, storing one row per CDR3 protein. The profile covers fewer than 200,000 distinct CDR3 sequences, with 9.2% appearing a single time and roughly 10% taken by the ten largest. V is TRBV20-1 and J is TRBJ1-1; the D is unclear. This receptor was obtained from a man aged 45-60 years who received an inactivated influenza vaccine. The sequenced sample was non-naive T cells sorted from PBMCs, obtained on the day of vaccination. This CDR3 is CSAQWMAFTEAFF. CDR3 coding DNA: TGCAGTGCCCAATGGATGGCTTTCACTGAAGCTTTCTTT.